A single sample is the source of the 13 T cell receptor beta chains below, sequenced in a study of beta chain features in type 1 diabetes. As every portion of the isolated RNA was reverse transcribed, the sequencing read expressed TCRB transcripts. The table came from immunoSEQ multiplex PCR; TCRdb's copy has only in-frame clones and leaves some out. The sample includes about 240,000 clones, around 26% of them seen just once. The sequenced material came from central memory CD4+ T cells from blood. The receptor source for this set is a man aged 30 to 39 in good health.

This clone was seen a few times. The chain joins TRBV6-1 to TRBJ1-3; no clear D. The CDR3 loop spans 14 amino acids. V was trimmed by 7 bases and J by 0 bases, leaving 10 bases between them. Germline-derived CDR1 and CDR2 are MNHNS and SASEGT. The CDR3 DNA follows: TGTGCCAGCAATCAAGGAGGCTCTGGAAACACCATATATTTT. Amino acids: CASNQGGSGNTIYF.

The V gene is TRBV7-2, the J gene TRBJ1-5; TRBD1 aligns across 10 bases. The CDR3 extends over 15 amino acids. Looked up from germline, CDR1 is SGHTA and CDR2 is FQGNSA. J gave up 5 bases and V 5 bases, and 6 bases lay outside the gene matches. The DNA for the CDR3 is TGTGCCAGCAGCCCCAGGACAGGGGGAGATCAGCCCCAGCATTTT. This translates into CASSPRTGGDQPQHF.

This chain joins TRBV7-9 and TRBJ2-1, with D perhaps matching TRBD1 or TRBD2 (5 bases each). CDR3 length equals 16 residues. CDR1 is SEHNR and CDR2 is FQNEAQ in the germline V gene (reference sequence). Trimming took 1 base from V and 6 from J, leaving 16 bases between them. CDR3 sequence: CASSLVGTPLGNEQFF. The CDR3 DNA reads TGTGCCAGCAGCTTAGTGGGGACCCCACTGGGCAATGAGCAGTTCTTC. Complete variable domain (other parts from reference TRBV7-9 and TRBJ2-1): DTGVSQNPRHKITKRGQNVTFRCDPISEHNRLYWYRQTLGQGPEFLTYFQNEAQLEKSRLLSDRFSAERPKGSFSTLEIQRTEQGDSAMYLCASSLVGTPLGNEQFFGPGTRLTVL.

CDR3 residues: CASSLDHRESTAFF. The CDR3 region has the DNA TGTGCCAGCAGCTTAGATCACAGGGAAAGTACAGCTTTCTTT. The V gene is TRBV11-2, the J gene TRBJ1-1; D perhaps matches TRBD1 (6 bases). With 0 bases removed from V and 10 bases from J, the gap between germline ends came to 15 bases. CDR3 length equals 14 residues. CDR1 is SGHAT, CDR2 FQNNGV, per germline.

The CDR3 region is CASSQLIGYEQYF. The CDR3 coding sequence is TGTGCCAGCAGCCAACTCATTGGCTACGAGCAGTACTTC. This chain uses TRBV14 with TRBJ2-7; no firm D call. Per germline, CDR1 SGHDN and CDR2 FVKESK. This CDR3 spans 13 amino acids. Trimming pared 2 bases from V and 3 bases from J, leaving 8 bases between.

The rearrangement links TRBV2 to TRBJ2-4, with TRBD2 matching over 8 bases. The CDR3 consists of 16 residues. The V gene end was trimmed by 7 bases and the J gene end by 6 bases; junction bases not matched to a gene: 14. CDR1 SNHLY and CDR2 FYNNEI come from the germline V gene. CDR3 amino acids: CASKAGGTSRGNIQYF. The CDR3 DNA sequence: TGTGCCAGCAAGGCGGGGGGTACCTCTCGGGGAAACATTCAGTACTTC.

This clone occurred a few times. The CDR3 nucleotides read TGTGCCAGCAGCTTGTACGGGAACGGGGAGCTGTTTTTT. Protein sequence: CASSLYGNGELFF. The chain carries TRBV7-2 and TRBJ2-2; D possibly corresponds to TRBD2 (5 bases). CDR3 length: 13 residues. Germline V gives CDR1 SGHTA, CDR2 FQGNSA. Trimming left V 3 bases short and J 7 bases short, with 9 bases between.

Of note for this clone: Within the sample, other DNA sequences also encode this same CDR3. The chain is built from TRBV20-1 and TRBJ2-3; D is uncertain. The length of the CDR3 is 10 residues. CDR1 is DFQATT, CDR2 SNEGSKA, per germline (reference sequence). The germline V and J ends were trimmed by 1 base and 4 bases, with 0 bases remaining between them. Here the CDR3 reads CSARADTQYF. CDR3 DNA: TGCAGTGCTAGAGCAGATACGCAGTATTTT.

CDR3 nucleotides: TGCAGCGGGAAAACAGGGGGGATTTCCAATGAGCAGTTCTTC. It translates to CSGKTGGISNEQFF. This rearrangement joins TRBV29-1 to TRBJ2-1; 8 bases line up with TRBD1. CDR1 SQVTM and CDR2 ANQGSEA come from the germline V gene. The length of the CDR3 is 14 residues. V shed 7 bases, J shed 6 bases, and the junction held 11 bases outside the gene matches.

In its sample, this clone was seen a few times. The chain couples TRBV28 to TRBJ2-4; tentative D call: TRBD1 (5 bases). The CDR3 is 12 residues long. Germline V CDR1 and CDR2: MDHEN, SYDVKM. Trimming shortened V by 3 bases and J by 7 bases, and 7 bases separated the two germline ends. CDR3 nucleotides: TGTGCCAGCAGTTTGAGACAGAACATTCAGTACTTC. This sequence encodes CASSLRQNIQYF.

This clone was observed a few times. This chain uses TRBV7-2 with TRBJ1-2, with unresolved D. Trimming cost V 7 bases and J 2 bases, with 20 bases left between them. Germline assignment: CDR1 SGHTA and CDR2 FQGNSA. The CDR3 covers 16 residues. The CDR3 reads CASNLLIFGSNYGYTF. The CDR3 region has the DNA TGTGCCAGCAACCTACTTATCTTCGGTTCCAACTATGGCTACACCTTC.

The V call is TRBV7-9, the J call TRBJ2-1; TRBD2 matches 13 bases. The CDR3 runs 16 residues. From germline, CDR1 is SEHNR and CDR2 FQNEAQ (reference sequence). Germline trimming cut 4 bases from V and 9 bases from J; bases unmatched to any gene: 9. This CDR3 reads CASSSSGLAGVGEQFF. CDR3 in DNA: TGTGCCAGCAGCTCCTCCGGACTAGCGGGAGTCGGTGAGCAGTTCTTC.

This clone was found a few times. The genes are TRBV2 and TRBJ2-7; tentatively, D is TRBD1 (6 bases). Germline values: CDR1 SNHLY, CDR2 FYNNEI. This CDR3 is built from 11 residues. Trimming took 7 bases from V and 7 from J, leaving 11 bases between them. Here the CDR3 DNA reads TGTGCCAGCAAACGACAGGTTGAGCAGTACTTC. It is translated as CASKRQVEQYF.